The sequence of this T cell receptor (beta chain) was determined in a study of regulatory T cells in long-lasting Graves disease. Arm-PCR of CDR3 regions and iRepertoire HTBI primers were the basis on which TCR beta libraries were built. Via MiXCR, TCRdb re-called the multiplex PCR reads, giving one row per CDR3 protein. The sample shows around 300,000 distinct CDR3 sequences, around 20% of them seen only once. This clonotype has a handful of counts. Time point of the sample: persistent/refractory GD, antithyroid drugs over 5 years with positive TRAb. Extracted RNA from PBMCs served as the source of the TCR library. Germline V gene sequence: CDR1 SGHRS, CDR2 YFSETQ. The CDR3 length is 14 residues. Trimming left V 2 bases short and J 0 bases short, with 8 bases between.

The clonotype was recovered from a female donor with Graves disease. Sequenced here: peripheral blood mononuclear cells (PBMCs), sampled when the disease was refractory, from a patient treated with antithyroid drugs. This chain connects TRBV5-1 to TRBJ1-1, with no clear D. CDR3 sequence (DNA): TGCGCCAGCAGCTTAAGAAGCGTGAACACTGAAGCTTTCTTT. Translated: CASSLRSVNTEAFF.